The rows below give T cell receptor beta chains drawn from one sample of a study of T cell responses to AZD1222 COVID-19 vaccine. Measured with immunoSEQ multiplex PCR; TCRdb has only the in-frame clones, and not every one. The table lists about 140,000 clones, about 90% of them singletons. Specimen: peripheral blood, collected 28 days after the second dose of the MenACWY control vaccine. The receptor set was obtained from an adult who received the MenACWY meningococcal vaccine as a control. Each CDR3 is given with its conserved first and last residue. Fields, in order: CDR3 protein, CDR3 DNA, V gene, clone size, D gene, J gene. A D gene is named only where the DNA matches it firmly. Clone size appears in some rows only: once, few, many, or a class for an expanded clone.

CDR3: CASSPTGLGQGAYGYTF
DNA: TGTGCCAGCTCACCTACCGGCCTAGGACAGGGGGCGTATGGCTACACCTTC
V: TRBV18
size: NA
D: TRBD1
J: TRBJ1-2

CDR3: CASSLRQTYNEQFF
DNA: TGTGCCAGCAGCTTACGACAGACCTACAATGAGCAGTTCTTC
V: TRBV7-9
size: NA
D: NA
J: TRBJ2-1

CDR3: CASSERGGVNSPLHF
DNA: TGTGCCAGCAGTGAACGCGGGGGGGTGAATTCACCCCTCCACTTT
V: TRBV2
size: NA
D: NA
J: TRBJ1-6

CDR3: CSVRTSGRVNEQYF
DNA: TGCAGCGTACGGACTAGCGGGAGGGTGAACGAGCAGTACTTC
V: TRBV29-1
size: NA
D: TRBD2
J: TRBJ2-7

CDR3: CASSRTTGQFDEQFF
DNA: TGTGCCAGCAGCCGTACCACCGGACAGTTCGATGAGCAGTTCTTC
V: TRBV11-2
size: once
D: NA
J: TRBJ2-1

CDR3: CASSSRGGNYGYTF
DNA: TGTGCCAGTAGTTCCCGGGGGGGCAACTATGGCTACACCTTC
V: TRBV19
size: NA
D: NA
J: TRBJ1-2

CDR3: CASSPEGGWRGYEQYF
DNA: TGTGCCAGCAGCCCTGAGGGTGGTTGGCGGGGCTACGAGCAGTACTTC
V: TRBV7-2
size: NA
D: NA
J: TRBJ2-7

CDR3: CASSTGQGRNYGYTF
DNA: TGTGCCAGCAGTACGGGACAGGGAAGAAACTATGGCTACACCTTC
V: TRBV6-5
size: NA
D: TRBD1
J: TRBJ1-2

CDR3: CASSLIGSRTGELFF
DNA: TGTGCCAGCAGCTTAATCGGCAGTCGCACCGGGGAGCTGTTTTTT
V: TRBV11-2
size: NA
D: NA
J: TRBJ2-2

CDR3: CASSSPSGGYNEQFF
DNA: TGTGCCAGCAGTTCCCCTAGCGGGGGCTACAATGAGCAGTTCTTC
V: TRBV28
size: NA
D: TRBD2
J: TRBJ2-1

CDR3: CASSITGGSGEKLFF
DNA: TGTGCCAGCAGTATCACCGGAGGGTCTGGGGAAAAACTGTTTTTT
V: TRBV6-5
size: NA
D: NA
J: TRBJ1-4

CDR3: CSASSVQINTGELFF
DNA: TGCAGTGCTAGTAGCGTACAAATAAACACCGGGGAGCTGTTTTTT
V: TRBV20-1
size: few
D: NA
J: TRBJ2-2

CDR3: CASKSDYEQYF
DNA: TGTGCGTCTAAGTCGGACTACGAGCAGTACTTC
V: TRBV18
size: NA
D: NA
J: TRBJ2-7

CDR3: CASSLPTSVDPNEQFF
DNA: TGTGCCAGCAGTTTACCGACTAGCGTAGATCCCAATGAGCAGTTCTTC
V: TRBV28
size: NA
D: TRBD2
J: TRBJ2-1

CDR3: CASSSILQGLGNTEAFF
DNA: TGTGCCAGCAGCTCGATATTACAGGGATTGGGGAACACTGAAGCTTTCTTT
V: TRBV7-3
size: NA
D: NA
J: TRBJ1-1

CDR3: CASSFDYGDTQYF
DNA: TGTGCCAGCAGCTTTGACTATGGAGATACGCAGTATTTT
V: TRBV7-2
size: NA
D: NA
J: TRBJ2-3

CDR3: CASSLWASGTDTQYF
DNA: TGTGCCAGCAGTTTATGGGCTAGCGGTACAGATACGCAGTATTTT
V: TRBV27
size: once
D: TRBD2
J: TRBJ2-3

CDR3: CASPPTLGGTEAFF
DNA: TGTGCCAGCCCGCCAACCTTAGGGGGGACTGAAGCTTTCTTT
V: TRBV28
size: NA
D: NA
J: TRBJ1-1

CDR3: CASSGATPGTGELFF
DNA: TGTGCCAGCAGTGGTGCCACGCCGGGGACCGGGGAGCTGTTTTTT
V: TRBV28
size: NA
D: NA
J: TRBJ2-2

CDR3: CASHRGSTDTQYF
DNA: TGTGCCAGCCACAGGGGGAGCACAGATACGCAGTATTTT
V: TRBV28
size: NA
D: TRBD1
J: TRBJ2-3

CDR3: CASSIGTARETQYF
DNA: TGTGCCAGTAGTATAGGAACAGCCCGGGAGACCCAGTACTTC
V: TRBV19
size: NA
D: NA
J: TRBJ2-5

CDR3: CASSISIVSSYEQYF
DNA: TGTGCCAGTAGTATTAGCATCGTGAGCTCCTACGAGCAGTACTTC
V: TRBV19
size: NA
D: NA
J: TRBJ2-7

CDR3: CASSPGQETYGYTF
DNA: TGCGCCAGCAGCCCGGGACAGGAAACCTATGGCTACACCTTC
V: TRBV5-1
size: NA
D: TRBD1
J: TRBJ1-2

CDR3: CASSPDRRLVSYTF
DNA: TGTGCCAGCAGCCCGGACAGGCGCTTGGTTAGCTACACCTTC
V: TRBV6-6
size: NA
D: TRBD1
J: TRBJ1-2

CDR3: CASGLRGTGRNEQYF
DNA: TGTGCTAGTGGTTTGCGGGGGACCGGTAGGAACGAGCAGTACTTC
V: TRBV12-5
size: NA
D: NA
J: TRBJ2-7

CDR3: CASEAGYEQYF
DNA: TGTGCCAGCGAAGCGGGTTACGAGCAGTACTTC
V: TRBV28
size: NA
D: NA
J: TRBJ2-7

CDR3: CAWRDYYGYTF
DNA: TGTGCCTGGAGGGACTACTATGGCTACACCTTC
V: TRBV30
size: NA
D: NA
J: TRBJ1-2

CDR3: CASSLVSTREGYGYTF
DNA: TGTGCCAGCAGCTTAGTATCCACAAGGGAGGGCTATGGCTACACCTTC
V: TRBV7-2
size: NA
D: NA
J: TRBJ1-2

CDR3: CASSQDGGNEQYF
DNA: TGTGCCAGCAGCCAAGATGGCGGAAACGAGCAGTACTTC
V: TRBV3-1/TRBV3-2
size: NA
D: NA
J: TRBJ2-7

CDR3: CASMSGGFSGNTIYF
DNA: TGTGCCAGCATGTCTGGGGGGTTTTCTGGAAACACCATATATTTT
V: TRBV2
size: NA
D: NA
J: TRBJ1-3

CDR3: CASSRDNYEQYF
DNA: TGTGCCAGCAGTCGGGACAACTACGAGCAGTACTTC
V: TRBV25-1
size: NA
D: NA
J: TRBJ2-7

CDR3: CASSVSPVAGDTDF
DNA: TGTGCCAGCAGTGTGTCCCCTGTAGCGGGCGACACCGACTTC
V: TRBV2
size: once
D: TRBD2
J: TRBJ2-5

CDR3: CASSTPGVPVFYGYTF
DNA: TGTGCCAGCAGTACCCCGGGAGTTCCAGTTTTCTATGGCTACACCTTC
V: TRBV28
size: NA
D: NA
J: TRBJ1-2

CDR3: CASRTRGHEQYF
DNA: TGTGCCAGCAGAACAAGGGGGCACGAGCAGTACTTC
V: TRBV6-5
size: NA
D: TRBD1
J: TRBJ2-7

CDR3: CASSQGTSNQPQHF
DNA: TGTGCCAGCAGCCAGGGAACGAGCAATCAGCCCCAGCATTTT
V: TRBV3-1/TRBV3-2
size: NA
D: NA
J: TRBJ1-5

CDR3: CASSLGGSAGELFF
DNA: TGTGCCAGCAGCTTAGGCGGGAGCGCCGGGGAGCTGTTTTTT
V: TRBV11-3
size: NA
D: TRBD2
J: TRBJ2-2

CDR3: CASSEGVGNSPLHF
DNA: TGTGCCAGCAGTGAGGGGGTGGGGAATTCACCCCTCCACTTT
V: TRBV6-1
size: NA
D: NA
J: TRBJ1-6

CDR3: CASSEGRYEQYF
DNA: TGCGCCAGCAGTGAGGGTCGCTACGAGCAGTACTTC
V: TRBV10-2
size: NA
D: NA
J: TRBJ2-7

CDR3: CASSQGPGYEQYF
DNA: TGTGCCAGCAGCCAAGGGCCGGGTTACGAGCAGTACTTC
V: TRBV3-1/TRBV3-2
size: NA
D: NA
J: TRBJ2-7

CDR3: CASSLVTGGTGELFF
DNA: TGTGCCAGCAGCTTAGTGACAGGGGGCACCGGGGAGCTGTTTTTT
V: TRBV7-2
size: NA
D: TRBD1
J: TRBJ2-2

CDR3: CASSLEGMGANTEAFF
DNA: TGTGCCAGCAGCTTAGAGGGGATGGGCGCGAACACTGAAGCTTTCTTT
V: TRBV7-2
size: NA
D: NA
J: TRBJ1-1

CDR3: CASSLGGVGTYNEQFF
DNA: TGTGCCAGCAGCTTAGGTGGGGTGGGCACCTACAATGAGCAGTTCTTC
V: TRBV7-2
size: NA
D: NA
J: TRBJ2-1